The 19 T cell receptor beta chains in this list originate from one sample, sequenced in a study of PD-1 blockade in classical Hodgkin lymphoma. TCRdb's table, derived via immunoSEQ multiplex PCR, lists solely in-frame clones and lacks some. The sample has about 13,000 clones, about four fifths seen once. Patients all relapsed after autologous stem cell transplantation, and there was variation in brentuximab vedotin exposure. Sequenced material: peripheral blood mononuclear cells (PBMCs), taken at baseline. Receptors originate from a human donor with classical Hodgkin lymphoma.

This clone was seen a handful of times. The chain uses TRBV4-1 and TRBJ1-5; TRBD1 is a possible D gene (5 bases). The CDR3 sequence is 16 residues long. CDR1 and CDR2 from the germline V gene are MGHRA and YSYEKL. V lost 0 bases and J 3 bases, leaving 12 bases between the germline ends. CDR3 loop: CASSQDLARDNQPQHF. CDR3 DNA sequence: TGCGCCAGCAGCCAAGACCTCGCCAGGGACAATCAGCCCCAGCATTTT.

The J gene is TRBJ2-5, the V gene TRBV7-9; 7 bases are a match to TRBD1. The CDR3 contains 15 residues. After removal of 8 bases from V and 5 bases from J, the junction contained 14 bases not matched to a gene. Germline V lookup: CDR1 SEHNR, CDR2 FQNEAQ (reference sequence). CDR3 in DNA: TGTGCCAGCGGCTCCCCATACAGGGGAGTGGAGACCCAGTACTTC. As protein: CASGSPYRGVETQYF.

This clone was counted a few times. The genes are TRBV9 and TRBJ1-6, with 11 bases lining up with TRBD1. From germline, CDR1 is SGDLS and CDR2 YYNGEE. V dropped 4 bases and J dropped 10; count of bases not matched to a gene: 7. The CDR3 totals 15 residues. DNA for the CDR3: TGTGCCAGCAGCCTCACGGGACAGGGGGGATCACCCCTCCACTTT. This encodes CASSLTGQGGSPLHF.

This chain's CDR3 is CASSSPGLPYEQYV. The CDR3 bases are TGTGCCAGCAGCTCTCCGGGACTCCCCTACGAGCAGTACGTC. This chain links TRBV7-8 with TRBJ2-7; tentative D call: TRBD2 (6 bases). The CDR3 spans 14 residues. The V end was cut by 4 bases, the J end by 2 bases, with 12 bases between. Germline-derived CDR1 and CDR2 are SGHVS and FQNEAQ.

J is TRBJ1-6 and V is TRBV13, with D unresolved. V shed 0 bases and J shed 9 bases, with 12 bases lying between them. Germline V lookup: CDR1 PRHDT, CDR2 FYEKMQ (reference sequence). The CDR3 is 15 amino acids. The CDR3 loop reads CASSLGSTTGSPLHF. For the CDR3, the DNA is TGTGCCAGCAGCTTAGGGTCGACGACGGGTTCACCCCTCCACTTT.

The chain couples TRBV7-2 to TRBJ1-2; D is unresolved. This CDR3 contains 16 residues. Per the germline V gene, CDR1 is SGHTA and CDR2 is FQGNSA. Trimming removed 5 bases at V and 2 bases at J, with 18 bases between. The CDR3 DNA is TGTGCCAGCAGCGCCCGGTCCTTTAAAGGGAACTATGGCTACACCTTC. Protein sequence: CASSARSFKGNYGYTF.

V usage is TRBV18 and J usage is TRBJ1-2; D is ambiguous. This CDR3 is built from 14 residues. From germline, CDR1 is KGHSH and CDR2 LQKENI. Trimming took 3 bases from V and 4 from J, leaving 12 bases between them. The chain's CDR3 is CASSPTTEAYGYTF. The CDR3 coding sequence is TGTGCCAGCTCACCGACGACGGAAGCCTATGGCTACACCTTC.

To note about this clone: A much larger clone differs by one base, so this may be a read error. V and J are TRBV29-1 and TRBJ1-2; D is perhaps TRBD1 (6 bases). The CDR3 runs to 12 residues. Trimming took 2 bases from V and 4 from J, leaving 8 bases between them. CDR1 and CDR2 (germline): SQVTM, ANQGSEA. CDR3 region: CSVELDSYGYTF. CDR3 DNA sequence: TGCAGCGTTGAATTGGACAGCTATGGCTACACCTTC.

The CDR3 nucleotides are TGTGCCAGCTCACGTTCGGGCTCTGGAAACACCATATATTTT. Residues: CASSRSGSGNTIYF. V and J are TRBV18 and TRBJ1-3; D remains ambiguous. V dropped 4 bases and J dropped 0 bases, with 7 bases sitting between them. The CDR3 covers 14 residues. Germline lookup yields CDR1 KGHSH and CDR2 LQKENI.

V gene TRBV28 combines with J gene TRBJ1-6; 8 nucleotides agree with TRBD1. CDR3 length equals 18 residues. The V gene's germline CDR1 is MDHEN and CDR2 SYDVKM. After removal of 2 bases from V and 14 bases from J, the junction contained 20 bases not matched to a gene. The CDR3 region has the DNA TGTGCCAGCAGTTTAGGCCCCCCCGGACAGGGCCCTCGTGGCGCCCTCCACTTT. Its protein is CASSLGPPGQGPRGALHF.

The chain uses TRBV6-5 and TRBJ1-4, with 11 bases lining up with TRBD1. The J segment lost 5 bases and the V segment lost 8 bases, leaving 7 bases of the junction unmatched. This CDR3 is built from 15 residues. The V gene's germline CDR1 is MNHEY and CDR2 SVGAGI. In nucleotides, the CDR3 is TGTGCCAGCCGGGACAGGGGGTTTGGGAATGAAAAACTGTTTTTT. It encodes CASRDRGFGNEKLFF.

On this clone itself: Within the sample, other DNA sequences also encode this same CDR3. V gene TRBV19 combines with J gene TRBJ1-5; D is unresolved. CDR1 and CDR2 (germline): LNHDA, SQIVND (reference sequence). Trimming left V 5 bases short and J 0 bases short, with 5 bases between. There are 13 residues in the CDR3. CDR3 amino acids: CASSLNSNQPQHF. In DNA, the CDR3 is TGTGCCAGTAGTTTAAATAGCAATCAGCCCCAGCATTTT.

The V gene is TRBV6-4, the J gene TRBJ1-6, with D maybe TRBD1 (6 bases). The CDR3 is made up of 13 amino acids. V gave up 4 bases and J gave up 7 bases, with 8 bases separating them. Germline CDR1 reads MRHNA; CDR2 reads SNTAGT. CDR3 in DNA: TGTGCCAGCAGTGGACAGGCAAATTCACCCCTCCACTTT. Its translation is CASSGQANSPLHF.

This clone has only a few counts. This chain links TRBV9 with TRBJ1-3, with D tentatively TRBD1 (5 bases). Trimming cost V 3 bases and J 0 bases, with 13 bases left between them. The germline gives CDR1 SGDLS, CDR2 YYNGEE. CDR3 length equals 16 residues. The CDR3 nucleotides are TGTGCCAGCAGCGCGAGTCGACAGTTCTCTGGAAACACCATATATTTT. This translates into CASSASRQFSGNTIYF.

The gene calls are TRBV28 and TRBJ1-1; 7 bases fit TRBD1. The CDR3 has 14 amino acids. CDR1 and CDR2 (germline): MDHEN, SYDVKM. The junction had 6 bases not matched to a gene; V was cut back by 7 bases and J by 1 base. In DNA, the CDR3 is TGTGCCAGCAAACAGGACAGGTCGAACACTGAAGCTTTCTTT. Encoded protein: CASKQDRSNTEAFF.

The rearrangement joins TRBV6-4 to TRBJ2-3, with D unresolved. Trimming removed 3 bases at V and 0 bases at J, with 4 bases between. The CDR3 totals 13 residues. Germline loops: CDR1 MRHNA, CDR2 SNTAGT. CDR3: CASSEDSTDTQYF. The CDR3 coding sequence is TGTGCCAGCAGTGAGGACAGCACAGATACGCAGTATTTT.

The genes are TRBV27 and TRBJ2-5, with D tentatively TRBD1 (6 bases). V was clipped by 6 bases and J by 4 bases, with 9 bases between them. CDR3 length equals 12 residues. The germline gives CDR1 MNHEY, CDR2 SMNVEV (reference sequence). The CDR3 DNA sequence: TGTGCCAGCAGCACAGGGATAGAGACCCAGTACTTC. As protein: CASSTGIETQYF.

The chain is built from TRBV5-5 and TRBJ2-7; tentative D call: TRBD1 (6 bases). CDR1 is SGHKS and CDR2 is YYEKEE in the germline V gene (reference sequence). CDR3 length: 14 residues. V lost 3 bases and J 3 bases, leaving 13 bases between the germline ends. Here the CDR3 reads CASSWDTAFYEQYF. The CDR3, as DNA: TGTGCCAGCAGCTGGGACACAGCCTTCTACGAGCAGTACTTC. Using reference TRBV5-5 and TRBJ2-7 for the parts outside the CDR3, the full variable domain is DAGVTQSPTHLIKTRGQQVTLRCSPISGHKSVSWYQQVLGQGPQFIFQYYEKEERGRGNFPDRFSARQFPNYSSELNVNALLLGDSALYLCASSWDTAFYEQYFGPGTRLTVT.

The chain employs TRBV4-1 and TRBJ2-7, with no clear D. V lost 1 base to trimming and J lost 7 bases, with 17 bases between them. The CDR3 length is 15 residues. Looked up from germline, CDR1 is MGHRA and CDR2 is YSYEKL. Here the CDR3 reads CASSQAFLGTGEQYF. The CDR3 coding sequence is TGCGCCAGCAGCCAAGCCTTCTTGGGAACTGGGGAGCAGTACTTC.